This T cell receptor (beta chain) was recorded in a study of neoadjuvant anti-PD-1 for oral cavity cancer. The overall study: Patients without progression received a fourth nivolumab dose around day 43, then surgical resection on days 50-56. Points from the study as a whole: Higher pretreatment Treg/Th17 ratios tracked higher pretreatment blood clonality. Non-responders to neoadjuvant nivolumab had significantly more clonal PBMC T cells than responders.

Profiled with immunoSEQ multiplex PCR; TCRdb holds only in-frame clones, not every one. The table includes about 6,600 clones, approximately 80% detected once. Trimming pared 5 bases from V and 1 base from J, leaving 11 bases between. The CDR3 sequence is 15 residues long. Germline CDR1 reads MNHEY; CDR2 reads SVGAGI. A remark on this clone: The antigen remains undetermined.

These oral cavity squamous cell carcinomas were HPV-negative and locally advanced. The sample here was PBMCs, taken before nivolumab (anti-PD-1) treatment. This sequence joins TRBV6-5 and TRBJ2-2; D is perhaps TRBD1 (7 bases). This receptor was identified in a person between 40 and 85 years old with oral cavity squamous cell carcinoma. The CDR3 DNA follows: TGTGCCAGCAGTCGACAGGGACTGAACACCGGGGAGCTGTTTTTT. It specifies CASSRQGLNTGELFF.